The rows below give T cell receptor beta chains drawn from one sample of a study of blood T cell repertoires in COVID-19. This table comes from immunoSEQ multiplex PCR, and its TCRdb copy is limited to in-frame clones, with some not included. This table has some 96,000 clones, 80% appearing once. The sample comprised peripheral blood. These receptors were obtained from a woman between 65 and 79 years old with acute or convalescent COVID-19. The CDR3 runs from the conserved cysteine through the conserved F or W. D genes are given only for firm matches. Where a row states a size, it is once, few, many or the class of an expanded clone; other rows omit it.

d_call,v_call,j_call,clone_size,cdr3_nt,cdr3_aa
.,TRBV7-2,TRBJ1-1,.,TGTGCCAGCAGCTTAGCAGGGGGTGTTCACACTGAAGCTTTCTTT,CASSLAGGVHTEAFF
.,TRBV7-9,TRBJ2-3,.,TGTGCCAGCAGCTTAGCAGGGGCAGATACGCAGTATTTT,CASSLAGADTQYF
.,TRBV11-2,TRBJ1-2,.,TGTGCCAGCAGCTTACCTTCCGGGGGAGAAGGTCTGGATGGCTACACCTTC,CASSLPSGGEGLDGYTF
.,TRBV4-1,TRBJ1-6,.,TGCGCCAGCAGCAATGCAGACAGGCCACAGAATTCACCCCTCCACTTT,CASSNADRPQNSPLHF
TRBD1,TRBV6-2/TRBV6-3,TRBJ1-4,.,TGTGCCAGCAGTTACTCAGCAGGGGGCTACGGGAAAGAAAAACTGTTTTTT,CASSYSAGGYGKEKLFF
TRBD1,TRBV29-1,TRBJ1-4,.,TGCAGCGTTTACTCGGGGACAGCTAATGAAAAACTGTTTTTT,CSVYSGTANEKLFF
.,TRBV7-9,TRBJ1-1,once,TGTGCCAGCAGCTTAGAGGTAGGGGTGGCCACTGAAGCTTTCTTT,CASSLEVGVATEAFF
.,TRBV19,TRBJ2-1,.,TGTGCCAGTAGTATAGCCGCGCTAAATGAGCAGTTCTTC,CASSIAALNEQFF
TRBD2,TRBV7-8,TRBJ2-1,.,TGTGCCAGCAGCTTAAGCTTCAGCGGGGGGGCCGGAGAGCAGTTCTTC,CASSLSFSGGAGEQFF
.,TRBV2,TRBJ2-2,.,TGTGCCAGCAGTCCAACCGGGGAGCTGTTTTTT,CASSPTGELFF
.,TRBV19,TRBJ2-1,.,TGTGCCAGTAGTATAGGTGGGGCTGAGCAGTTCTTC,CASSIGGAEQFF
.,TRBV11-2,TRBJ2-2,.,TGTGCCAGCAGCTTAGATTCTACCGCCACCGGGGAGCTGTTTTTT,CASSLDSTATGELFF
.,TRBV18,TRBJ1-3,.,TGTGCCAGCTCTCCCCGGGAGCGCATATATTTT,CASSPRERIYF
TRBD1,TRBV18,TRBJ1-2,.,TGTGCCAGCTCAAACGGACAGGGCCCTGGCTACACCTTC,CASSNGQGPGYTF
TRBD2,TRBV12-5,TRBJ2-3,few,TGTGCTAGTGGTTTGGGACTAGCGGGGGGTTTCACAGATACGCAGTATTTT,CASGLGLAGGFTDTQYF
.,TRBV6-5,TRBJ1-2,many,TGTGCCAGCAGTTTAGGCAGGGGAGAAGACTATGGCTACACCTTC,CASSLGRGEDYGYTF
TRBD2,TRBV7-2,TRBJ2-5,.,TGTGCCAGCAGCGAACTAGCGGGGTTACAAGAGACCCAGTACTTC,CASSELAGLQETQYF
.,TRBV21-1,TRBJ2-4,.,TGTGCCAGCAGCTACCGGGACTCTGAATCTCCCCGCACTTACCTTGTAGCCAAAAACATTCAGTACTTC,CASSYRDSESPRTYLVAKNIQYF
TRBD1,TRBV27,TRBJ1-2,once,TGTGCCAGCAGTTCTCAGGGGGCAGGGGGCTACACCTTC,CASSSQGAGGYTF
.,TRBV29-1,TRBJ1-2,few,TGCAGCTGGGTCCGCCCGGACGGGATCTCTAACTATGGCTACACCTTC,CSWVRPDGISNYGYTF
TRBD1,TRBV11-1,TRBJ1-6,.,TGTGCCAGCAGCTCAAGGACAGGGGATTCACCCCTCCACTTT,CASSSRTGDSPLHF
TRBD1,TRBV27,TRBJ1-6,.,TGTGCCACTAGGCAGGGGGCGAATTCACCCCTCCACTTT,CATRQGANSPLHF
TRBD1,TRBV27,TRBJ2-7,.,TGTGCCAGCAGTGACAGGGCATCCTACGGAGAGCAGTACTTC,CASSDRASYGEQYF
.,TRBV6-5,TRBJ1-2,.,TGTGCCAGCAGACAGGGTTACTATGGCTACACCTTC,CASRQGYYGYTF
TRBD1,TRBV5-1,TRBJ1-4,.,TGCGCCAGCAGCCCTGGACAGGGGGCGCCCACTAATGAAAAACTGTTTTTT,CASSPGQGAPTNEKLFF
.,TRBV6-2/TRBV6-3,TRBJ1-6,.,TGTGCCAGCAGTTACCTGACAGATAATTCACCCCTCCACTTT,CASSYLTDNSPLHF
TRBD2,TRBV5-4,TRBJ2-7,.,TGTGCCAGCAGCTCCGAAGGGACTAGGTCCTACGAGCAGTACTTC,CASSSEGTRSYEQYF
.,TRBV19,TRBJ1-1,.,TGTGCCACCAGAGAACAGGGAGTCGGTGAAGCTTTCTTT,CATREQGVGEAFF
.,TRBV7-8,TRBJ2-2,.,TGTGCCAGCAGCCCACGTTTAGGGGGACACAACACCGGGGAGCTGTTTTTT,CASSPRLGGHNTGELFF
.,TRBV12-3/TRBV12-4,TRBJ1-4,.,TGTGCCAGCGGTCAGGGGAATGAAAAACTGTTTTTT,CASGQGNEKLFF
TRBD1,TRBV18,TRBJ1-6,.,TGTGCCAGCTCACCACCGACAGGGGACGGTTCACCCCTCCACTTT,CASSPPTGDGSPLHF
.,TRBV20-1,TRBJ1-1,.,TGCAGTGCTTCAGATAACACTGAAGCTTTCTTT,CSASDNTEAFF
.,TRBV6-1,TRBJ1-1,.,TGTGCCAGCAGTGAGCTGGGGGCACGGGGCACTGAAGCTTTCTTT,CASSELGARGTEAFF
.,TRBV19,TRBJ1-2,.,TGTGCCAGTAGTGCCCCCGGGACATTATATGGCTACACCTTC,CASSAPGTLYGYTF
.,TRBV6-6,TRBJ2-6,.,TGTGCCAGCACCAGGGCATCTGGGGCCAACGTCCTGACTTTC,CASTRASGANVLTF
TRBD1,TRBV5-1,TRBJ1-2,.,TGCGCCAGCAGTCAGGGGGCAGACTATGGCTACACCTTC,CASSQGADYGYTF
.,TRBV9,TRBJ1-1,.,TGTGCCAGCAGCGTAGGTAGTAGAGGGGGCACTGAAGCTTTCTTT,CASSVGSRGGTEAFF
.,TRBV7-6,TRBJ2-2,.,TGTGCCAGCAGCTCTACTAGGAACACCGGGGAGCTGTTTTTT,CASSSTRNTGELFF
.,TRBV27,TRBJ2-6,.,TGTGCCAGCAGTCCCTGGGGCGCTGGGGCCAACGTCCTGACTTTC,CASSPWGAGANVLTF
.,TRBV24-1,TRBJ1-5,few,TGTGCCACCAGTGATCAGGGTTCGGTTCAGCCCCAGCATTTT,CATSDQGSVQPQHF
TRBD2,TRBV5-1,TRBJ2-3,.,TGCGCCAGCAGCGTTAGCGGGGGGAGCACAGATACGCAGTATTTT,CASSVSGGSTDTQYF
.,TRBV4-3,TRBJ1-1,.,TGCGCCAGCAGCAGTCTAAGAAACACTGAAGCTTTCTTT,CASSSLRNTEAFF
TRBD1,TRBV5-1,TRBJ2-1,.,TGCGCCAGCAGCAGTGGGACAGGTTTCGGCAATGAGCAGTTCTTC,CASSSGTGFGNEQFF
.,TRBV7-2,TRBJ1-4,.,TGTGCCAGCAGCTTACAGGGGATGAGAGTTGGTGAAAAACTGTTTTTT,CASSLQGMRVGEKLFF